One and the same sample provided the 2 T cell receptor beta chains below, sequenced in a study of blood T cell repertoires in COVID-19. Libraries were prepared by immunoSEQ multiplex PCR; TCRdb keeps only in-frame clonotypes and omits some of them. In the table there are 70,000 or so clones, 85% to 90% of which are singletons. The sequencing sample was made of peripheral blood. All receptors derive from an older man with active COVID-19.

The CDR3 DNA reads TGTGCCAGCTCACCGGGTGGGAGACCGAGCGTTTACGAGCAGTACTTC. This gives the protein CASSPGGRPSVYEQYF. This rearrangement joins TRBV18 to TRBJ2-7, with D maybe TRBD2 (5 bases). This CDR3 contains 16 residues. CDR1 and CDR2 from the germline V gene are KGHSH and LQKENI. Trimming took off 3 bases at V and 4 bases at J, with 19 bases between the two ends.

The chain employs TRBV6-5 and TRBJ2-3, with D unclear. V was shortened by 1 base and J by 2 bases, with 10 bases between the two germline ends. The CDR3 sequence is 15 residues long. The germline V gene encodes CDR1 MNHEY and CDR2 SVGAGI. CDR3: CASSYFGPNTDTQYF. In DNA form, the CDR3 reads TGTGCCAGCAGTTACTTTGGCCCAAACACAGATACGCAGTATTTT.